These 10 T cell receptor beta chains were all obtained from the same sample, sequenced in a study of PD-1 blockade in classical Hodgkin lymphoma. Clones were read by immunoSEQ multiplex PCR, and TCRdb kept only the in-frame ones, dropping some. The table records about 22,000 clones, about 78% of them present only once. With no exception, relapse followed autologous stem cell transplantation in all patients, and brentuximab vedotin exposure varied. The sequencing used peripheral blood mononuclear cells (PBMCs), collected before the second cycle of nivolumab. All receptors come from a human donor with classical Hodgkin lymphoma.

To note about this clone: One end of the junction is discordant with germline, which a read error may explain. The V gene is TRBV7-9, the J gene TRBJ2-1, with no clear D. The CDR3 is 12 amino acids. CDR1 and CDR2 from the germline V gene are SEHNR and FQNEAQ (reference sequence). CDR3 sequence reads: CASSAQLNVQFF. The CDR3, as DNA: TGTGCCAGCAGCGCCCAACTAAATGTGCAGTTCTTC.

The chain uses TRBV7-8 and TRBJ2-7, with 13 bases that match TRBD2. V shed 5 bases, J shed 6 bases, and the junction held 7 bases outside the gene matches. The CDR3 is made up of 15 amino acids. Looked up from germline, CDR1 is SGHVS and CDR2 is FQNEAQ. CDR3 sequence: CASSRPGLAGREQYF. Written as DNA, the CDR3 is TGTGCCAGCAGCCGACCGGGACTAGCGGGACGCGAGCAGTACTTC.

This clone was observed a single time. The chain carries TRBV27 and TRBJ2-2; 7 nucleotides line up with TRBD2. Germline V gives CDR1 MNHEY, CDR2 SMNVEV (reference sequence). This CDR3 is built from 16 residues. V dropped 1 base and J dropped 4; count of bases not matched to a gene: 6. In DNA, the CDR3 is TGTGCCAGCAGTTTATGGGGGAGGGGTTTCACCGGGGAGCTGTTTTTT. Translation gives CASSLWGRGFTGELFF.

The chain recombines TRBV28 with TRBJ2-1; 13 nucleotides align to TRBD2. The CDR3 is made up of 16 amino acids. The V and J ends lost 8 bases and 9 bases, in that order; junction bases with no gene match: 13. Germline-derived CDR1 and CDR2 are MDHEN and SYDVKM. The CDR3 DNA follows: TGTGCCAGCTATAAGGAGCGACTAGCGGGGGGCGGTGAGCAGTTCTTC. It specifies CASYKERLAGGGEQFF.

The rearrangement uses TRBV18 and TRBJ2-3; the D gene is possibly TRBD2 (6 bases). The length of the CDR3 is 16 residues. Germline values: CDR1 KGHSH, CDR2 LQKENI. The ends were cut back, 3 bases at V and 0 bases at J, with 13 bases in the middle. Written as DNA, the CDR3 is TGTGCCAGCTCACCCACCTTTAGCGGTAGCACAGATACGCAGTATTTT. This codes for CASSPTFSGSTDTQYF.

The CDR3 DNA reads as TGTGCCAGCAGCTTGGGGCAGGAAGACTATGGCTACACCTTC. It specifies CASSLGQEDYGYTF. The chain links TRBV5-4 to TRBJ1-2, with no clear D. CDR1 and CDR2 from the germline V gene are SGHNT and YYREEE (reference sequence). V gave up 0 bases and J gave up 3 bases, with 9 bases separating them. The CDR3 is made up of 14 amino acids.

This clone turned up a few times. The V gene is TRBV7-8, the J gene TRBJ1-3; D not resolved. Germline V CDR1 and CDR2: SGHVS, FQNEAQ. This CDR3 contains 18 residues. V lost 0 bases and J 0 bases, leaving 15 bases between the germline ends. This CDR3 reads CASSLATELIYSGNTIYF. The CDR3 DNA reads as TGTGCCAGCAGCTTAGCTACGGAATTAATTTACTCTGGAAACACCATATATTTT. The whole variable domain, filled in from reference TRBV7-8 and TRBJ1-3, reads GAGVSQSPRYKVAKRGQDVALRCDPISGHVSLFWYQQALGQGPEFLTYFQNEAQLDKSGLPSDRFFAERPEGSVSTLKIQRTQQEDSAVYLCASSLATELIYSGNTIYFGEGSWLTVV.

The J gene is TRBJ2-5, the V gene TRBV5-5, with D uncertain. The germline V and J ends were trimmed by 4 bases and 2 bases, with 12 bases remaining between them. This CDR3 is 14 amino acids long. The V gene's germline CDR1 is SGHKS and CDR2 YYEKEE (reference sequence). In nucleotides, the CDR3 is TGTGCCAGCAGCCTTTGGGCGTTACAAGAGACCCAGTACTTC. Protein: CASSLWALQETQYF.

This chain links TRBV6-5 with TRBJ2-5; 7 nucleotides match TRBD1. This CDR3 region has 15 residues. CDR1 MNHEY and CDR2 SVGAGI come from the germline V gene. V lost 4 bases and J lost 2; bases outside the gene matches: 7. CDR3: CASSSPHRGQETQYF. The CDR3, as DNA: TGTGCCAGCAGTTCCCCTCACAGGGGACAAGAGACCCAGTACTTC.

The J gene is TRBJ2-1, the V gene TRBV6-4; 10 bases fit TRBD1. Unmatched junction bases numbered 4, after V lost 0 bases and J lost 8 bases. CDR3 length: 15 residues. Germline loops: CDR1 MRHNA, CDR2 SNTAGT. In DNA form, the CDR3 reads TGTGCCAGCAGTGACTCGACAGGGGGCAGGGATGAGCAGTTCTTC. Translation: CASSDSTGGRDEQFF.